This T cell receptor beta chain was sequenced for a study of cytomegalovirus exposure and HLA in healthy donors. Some clones are missing from TCRdb's copy, which holds only in-frame ones; the method was immunoSEQ multiplex PCR. Of more than 85,000 clones listed, roughly 90% are singletons. This CDR3 has 14 residues. Germline-derived CDR1 and CDR2 are SGHTA and FQGTGA. V was clipped by 5 bases and J by 3 bases; unmatched bases: 3. The study's findings and limits: Three of the chains that were CMV-associated were confirmed in vitro to be specific for CMV antigens. The classifier, whose performance was assessed in both the original and validation cohorts, reportedly diagnosed cytomegalovirus status with high specificity and sensitivity.

A word on this clone: The antigen is unknown.

The rearrangement joins TRBV7-3 to TRBJ1-3; TRBD1 matches 8 bases. The receptor's source is a woman younger than 45 in good health and CMV-seropositive. The sequenced sample was PBMCs. CDR3 coding DNA: TGTGCCAGCAGCCCCGGACAGGGTGGAAACACCATATATTTT. It codes for CASSPGQGGNTIYF.